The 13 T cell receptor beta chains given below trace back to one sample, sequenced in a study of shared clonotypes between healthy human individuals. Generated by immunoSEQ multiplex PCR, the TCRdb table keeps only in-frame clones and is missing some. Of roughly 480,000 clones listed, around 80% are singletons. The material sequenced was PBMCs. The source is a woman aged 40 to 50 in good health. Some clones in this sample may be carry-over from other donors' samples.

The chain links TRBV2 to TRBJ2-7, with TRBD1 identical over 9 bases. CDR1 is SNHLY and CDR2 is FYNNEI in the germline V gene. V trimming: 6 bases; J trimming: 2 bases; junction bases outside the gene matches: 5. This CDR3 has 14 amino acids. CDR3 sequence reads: CASSPGQGTYEQYF. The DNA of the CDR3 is TGTGCCAGCAGCCCGGGACAGGGAACCTACGAGCAGTACTTC.

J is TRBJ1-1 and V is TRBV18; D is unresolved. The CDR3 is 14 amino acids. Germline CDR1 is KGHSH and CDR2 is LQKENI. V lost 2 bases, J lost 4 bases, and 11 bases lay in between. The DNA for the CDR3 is TGTGCCAGCTCACCAGCCGGGAGGTCCACTGAAGCTTTCTTT. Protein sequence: CASSPAGRSTEAFF.

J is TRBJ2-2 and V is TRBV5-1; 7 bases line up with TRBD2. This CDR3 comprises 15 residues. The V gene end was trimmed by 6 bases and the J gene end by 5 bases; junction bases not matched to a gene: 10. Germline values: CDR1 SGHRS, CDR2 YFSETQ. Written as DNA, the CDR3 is TGCGCCAGCACCCGCTTTGCGGGGGATACCGGGGAGCTGTTTTTT. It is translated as CASTRFAGDTGELFF. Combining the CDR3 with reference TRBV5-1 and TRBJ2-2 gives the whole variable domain KAGVTQTPRYLIKTRGQQVTLSCSPISGHRSVSWYQQTPGQGLQFLFEYFSETQRNKGNFPGRFSGRQFSNSRSEMNVSTLELGDSALYLCASTRFAGDTGELFFGEGSRLTVL.

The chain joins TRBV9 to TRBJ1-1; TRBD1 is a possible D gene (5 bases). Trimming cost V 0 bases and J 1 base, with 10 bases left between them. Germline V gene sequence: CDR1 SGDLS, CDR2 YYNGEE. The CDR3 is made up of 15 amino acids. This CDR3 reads CASSVGGTGNTEAFF. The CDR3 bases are TGTGCCAGCAGCGTAGGAGGGACTGGGAACACTGAAGCTTTCTTT.

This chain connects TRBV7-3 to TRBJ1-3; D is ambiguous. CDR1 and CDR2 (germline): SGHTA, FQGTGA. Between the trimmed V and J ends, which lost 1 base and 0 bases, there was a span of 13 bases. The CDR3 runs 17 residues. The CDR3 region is CASSLIGPSSSGNTIYF. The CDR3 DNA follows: TGTGCCAGCAGCTTAATTGGTCCGTCGAGCTCTGGAAACACCATATATTTT.

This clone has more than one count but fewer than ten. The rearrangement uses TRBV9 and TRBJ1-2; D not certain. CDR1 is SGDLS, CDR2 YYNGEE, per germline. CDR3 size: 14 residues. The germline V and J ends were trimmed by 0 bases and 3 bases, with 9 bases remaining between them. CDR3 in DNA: TGTGCCAGCAGCGTAGGTGACACCGACTATGGCTACACCTTC. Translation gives CASSVGDTDYGYTF.

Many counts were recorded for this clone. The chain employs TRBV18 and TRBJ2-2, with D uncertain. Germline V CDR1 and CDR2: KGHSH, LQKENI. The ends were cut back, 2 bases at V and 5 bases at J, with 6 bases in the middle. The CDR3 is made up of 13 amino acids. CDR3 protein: CASSPWETGELFF. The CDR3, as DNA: TGTGCCAGCTCACCATGGGAAACCGGGGAGCTGTTTTTT.

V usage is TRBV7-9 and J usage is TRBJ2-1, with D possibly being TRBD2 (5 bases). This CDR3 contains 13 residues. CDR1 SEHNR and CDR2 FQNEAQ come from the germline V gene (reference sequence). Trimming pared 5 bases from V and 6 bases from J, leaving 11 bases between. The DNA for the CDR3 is TGTGCCAGCAGCCTGTACAGCGGCAATGAGCAGTTCTTC. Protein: CASSLYSGNEQFF.

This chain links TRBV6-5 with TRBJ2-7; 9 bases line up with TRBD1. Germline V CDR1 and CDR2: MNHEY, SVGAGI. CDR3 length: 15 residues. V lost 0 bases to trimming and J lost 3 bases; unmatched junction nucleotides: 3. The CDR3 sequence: CASSYSGQGYYEQYF. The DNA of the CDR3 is TGTGCCAGCAGTTACTCAGGACAGGGGTACTACGAGCAGTACTTC.

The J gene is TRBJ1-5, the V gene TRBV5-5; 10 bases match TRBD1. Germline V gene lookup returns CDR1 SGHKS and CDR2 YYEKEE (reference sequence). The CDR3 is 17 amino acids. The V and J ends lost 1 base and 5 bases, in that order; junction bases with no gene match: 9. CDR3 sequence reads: CASSLQGTGVGDQPQHF. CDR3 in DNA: TGTGCCAGCAGCTTGCAAGGGACAGGGGTAGGGGATCAGCCCCAGCATTTT.

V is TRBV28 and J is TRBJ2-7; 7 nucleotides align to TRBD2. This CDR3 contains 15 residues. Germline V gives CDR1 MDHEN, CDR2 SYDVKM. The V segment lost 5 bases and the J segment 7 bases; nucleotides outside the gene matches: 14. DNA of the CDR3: TGTGCCAGCAGTCCCACCCGGGACTACACTGGGGAGCAGTACTTC. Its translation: CASSPTRDYTGEQYF.

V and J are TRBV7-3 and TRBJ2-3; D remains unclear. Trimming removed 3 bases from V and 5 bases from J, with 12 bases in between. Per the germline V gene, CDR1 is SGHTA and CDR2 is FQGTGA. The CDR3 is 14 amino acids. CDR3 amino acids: CASSFARPGDTQYF. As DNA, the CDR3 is TGTGCCAGCAGCTTCGCTCGGCCCGGAGATACGCAGTATTTT.

The CDR3 bases are TGTGCCAGCAGTGTATTCCTAGACACCGGGGAGCTGTTTTTT. Encoded protein: CASSVFLDTGELFF. The V call is TRBV2, the J call TRBJ2-2; D is unresolved. The CDR3 runs to 14 residues. Trimming pared 4 bases from V and 3 bases from J, leaving 9 bases between. The germline V gene encodes CDR1 SNHLY and CDR2 FYNNEI.